This T cell receptor (beta chain) stems from a study of response to subunit inactivated influenza vaccine. In its sample, this clonotype was seen a few times. TCRdb reprocessed the RT-PCR reads via MiXCR and lists one record per CDR3 protein. The data contain around 580,000 distinct CDR3 sequences, roughly 12% of them singletons. This CDR3 region has 14 residues. V was clipped by 0 bases and J by 5 bases, with 8 bases between them. From germline, CDR1 is SGHRS and CDR2 YFSETQ. The sequences come from PBMCs from blood, collected on the day of vaccination. The source is a man between 50 and 59 years old who received an inactivated influenza vaccine. The rearrangement links TRBV5-1 to TRBJ2-2; unclear D gene. The CDR3 here is CASSLAEKTGELFF. In DNA, the CDR3 is TGCGCCAGCAGCTTGGCCGAGAAGACCGGGGAGCTGTTTTTT.